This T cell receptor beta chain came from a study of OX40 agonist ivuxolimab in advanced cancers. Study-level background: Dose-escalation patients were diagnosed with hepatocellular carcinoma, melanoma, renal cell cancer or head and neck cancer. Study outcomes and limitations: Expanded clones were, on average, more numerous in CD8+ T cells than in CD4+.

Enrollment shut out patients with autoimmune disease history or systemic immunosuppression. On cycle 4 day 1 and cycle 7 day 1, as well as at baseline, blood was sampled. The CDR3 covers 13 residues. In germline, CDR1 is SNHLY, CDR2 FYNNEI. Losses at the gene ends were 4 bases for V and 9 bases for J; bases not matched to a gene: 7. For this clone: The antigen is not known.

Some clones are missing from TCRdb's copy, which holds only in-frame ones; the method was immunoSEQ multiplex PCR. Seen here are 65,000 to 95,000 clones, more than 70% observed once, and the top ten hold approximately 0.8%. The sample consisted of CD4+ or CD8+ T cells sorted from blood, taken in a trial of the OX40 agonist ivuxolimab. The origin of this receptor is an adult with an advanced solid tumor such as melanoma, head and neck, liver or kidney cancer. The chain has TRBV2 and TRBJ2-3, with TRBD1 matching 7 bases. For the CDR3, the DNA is TGTGCCAGCAGTGGGACAGGATCTAGGACGCAGTATTTT. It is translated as CASSGTGSRTQYF. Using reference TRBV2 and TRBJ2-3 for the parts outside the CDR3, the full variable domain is EPEVTQTPSHQVTQMGQEVILRCVPISNHLYFYWYRQILGQKVEFLVSFYNNEISEKSEIFDDQFSVERPDGSNFTLKIRSTKLEDSAMYFCASSGTGSRTQYFGPGTRLTVL.